Presented here are 27 T cell receptor beta chains from one specimen sequenced in a study of neurological immune-mediated disorders. TCRdb passed the 5' RACE reads through MiXCR, listing each CDR3 protein once. Of some 16,000 distinct CDR3 sequences in the sample, approximately 21% are singletons; the top ten hold roughly 23%. The sample was PBMCs. The origin of the receptors is a man aged 45-60 years in good health.

In its sample, this clonotype was seen a few times. CDR3 coding DNA: TGCGCCAGCAGATCGGGGGATACGCAGTATTTT. This encodes CASRSGDTQYF. The chain has TRBV5-1 and TRBJ2-3, with D perhaps TRBD2 (5 bases). Trimming took 5 bases from V and 6 from J, leaving 7 bases between them. The CDR3 contains 11 residues. The germline V gene encodes CDR1 SGHRS and CDR2 YFSETQ.

This clonotype was seen at least ten times. This rearrangement joins TRBV20-1 to TRBJ1-5, with D unclear. Germline values: CDR1 DFQATT, CDR2 SNEGSKA (reference sequence). Between the trimmed V and J ends, which lost 6 bases and 4 bases, there was a span of 16 bases. This CDR3 has 14 amino acids. The CDR3 coding sequence is TGCAGTGCCGGAAGAGGAGGGCGGAATCAGCCCCAGCATTTT. Its protein product is CSAGRGGRNQPQHF.

The sample holds many counts of this clonotype. The chain uses TRBV3-1 and TRBJ2-2; D may be TRBD2 (6 bases). Trimming took 4 bases from V and 0 from J, leaving 12 bases between them. This CDR3 comprises 16 residues. In germline, CDR1 is LGHDT, CDR2 YNNKEL (reference sequence). The CDR3 DNA reads as TGTGCCAGCAGCCGAGGTGGCGGGGCGAACACCGGGGAGCTGTTTTTT. Its protein product is CASSRGGGANTGELFF. The variable domain in full, completed from reference TRBV3-1 and TRBJ2-2, reads DTAVSQTPKYLVTQMGNDKSIKCEQNLGHDTMYWYKQDSKKFLKIMFSYNNKELIINETVPNRFSPKSPDKAHLNLHINSLELGDSAVYFCASSRGGGANTGELFFGEGSRLTVL.

This clonotype was found many times. CDR3 sequence reads: CASGTGGEKLFF. The CDR3 region has the DNA TGTGCCAGCGGGACGGGCGGGGAAAAACTGTTTTTT. The rearrangement uses TRBV7-2 and TRBJ1-4, with D possibly matching TRBD1 (5 bases). V dropped 8 bases and J dropped 8 bases, with 12 bases sitting between them. In germline, CDR1 is SGHTA, CDR2 FQGNSA. This CDR3 comprises 12 residues.

Sample share makes this clonotype medium-sized. V gene TRBV7-8 combines with J gene TRBJ2-5; D possibly corresponds to TRBD2 (5 bases). Trimming cost V 5 bases and J 7 bases, with 11 bases left between them. This CDR3 spans 12 amino acids. Germline lookup yields CDR1 SGHVS and CDR2 FQNEAQ. This CDR3 is CASSPRVVTQYF. The CDR3 nucleotides read TGTGCCAGCAGCCCGAGGGTTGTGACCCAGTACTTC.

This clonotype was detected many times. CDR3 in DNA: TGTGCCAGCAGCTTAACGGGGGCGGGAGGGGCCTACGAGCAGTACTTC. Its protein is CASSLTGAGGAYEQYF. This rearrangement joins TRBV7-3 to TRBJ2-7, with TRBD2 matching over 9 bases. The CDR3 consists of 16 residues. The germline gives CDR1 SGHTA, CDR2 FQGTGA. The V segment lost 0 bases and the J segment 2 bases; nucleotides outside the gene matches: 5.

Ten or more counts support this clonotype. The V call is TRBV20-1, the J call TRBJ2-7; 7 positions match TRBD2. The V gene's germline CDR1 is DFQATT and CDR2 SNEGSKA (reference sequence). The CDR3 has 14 residues. The J segment lost 2 bases and the V segment lost 3 bases, leaving 7 bases of the junction unmatched. In DNA form, the CDR3 reads TGCAGTGCTAGGTATCTAGCGGTTACCTACGAGCAGTACTTC. This codes for CSARYLAVTYEQYF.

The rearrangement joins TRBV7-2 to TRBJ2-1; the D is unclear. Germline V lookup: CDR1 SGHTA, CDR2 FQGNSA. The length of the CDR3 is 15 residues. With 3 bases removed from V and 2 bases from J, the gap between germline ends came to 11 bases. CDR3 in DNA: TGTGCCAGCAGCTTTGAGAGTAACACCTACAATGAGCAGTTCTTC. Translation gives CASSFESNTYNEQFF. The entire variable domain, with the rest obtained from reference TRBV7-2 and TRBJ2-1, is as follows: GAGVSQSPSNKVTEKGKDVELRCDPISGHTALYWYRQSLGQGLEFLIYFQGNSAPDKSGLPSDRFSAERTGGSVSTLTIQRTQQEDSAVYLCASSFESNTYNEQFFGPGTRLTVL.

In this sample, this clonotype is medium-sized. The chain couples TRBV5-1 to TRBJ2-7; D is unresolved. Between the trimmed V and J ends, which lost 7 bases and 1 base, there was a span of 12 bases. CDR3 length equals 13 residues. CDR1 SGHRS and CDR2 YFSETQ come from the germline V gene. The CDR3 loop reads CASAPTWSYEQYF. CDR3 DNA: TGCGCCAGCGCGCCTACATGGTCCTACGAGCAGTACTTC.

This clonotype was observed a handful of times. The chain employs TRBV7-9 and TRBJ2-5; D uncertain. CDR3 length equals 13 residues. Per the germline V gene, CDR1 is SEHNR and CDR2 is FQNEAQ (reference sequence). V dropped 5 bases and J dropped 5 bases, with 12 bases sitting between them. Here the CDR3 DNA reads TGTGCCAGCAGCCAGGACGCGGCGGAGACCCAGTACTTC. Amino acid sequence: CASSQDAAETQYF.

A few counts support this clonotype. The CDR3, as DNA: TGTGCCAGCAGCCCATCCGGGGTTTCACCCCTCCACTTT. This codes for CASSPSGVSPLHF. The rearrangement uses TRBV7-9 and TRBJ1-6; no clear D gene. V shed 5 bases and J shed 9 bases, with 11 bases lying between them. CDR3 length equals 13 residues. The germline V gene has CDR1 SEHNR and CDR2 FQNEAQ (reference sequence).

This clonotype came up many times. The rearrangement joins TRBV29-1 to TRBJ1-1; 8 nucleotides align to TRBD1. The CDR3 is 13 residues long. The germline V gene has CDR1 SQVTM and CDR2 ANQGSEA. V was clipped by 8 bases and J by 6 bases; unmatched bases: 11. CDR3 sequence: CSSRQGKRAEAFF. As DNA, the CDR3 is TGCAGCAGTAGACAGGGGAAGAGGGCTGAAGCTTTCTTT.

This clonotype has at least ten counts. The chain employs TRBV19 and TRBJ1-1, with D unclear. V lost 9 bases to trimming and J lost 6 bases, with 11 bases between them. This CDR3 has 11 amino acids. The germline V gene encodes CDR1 LNHDA and CDR2 SQIVND (reference sequence). The CDR3 sequence: CASRFGPEAFF. The CDR3 nucleotides read TGTGCCAGCCGATTCGGCCCTGAAGCTTTCTTT. The complete variable domain, with remaining parts taken from reference TRBV19 and TRBJ1-1, reads DGGITQSPKYLFRKEGQNVTLSCEQNLNHDAMYWYRQDPGQGLRLIYYSQIVNDFQKGDIAEGYSVSREKKESFPLTVTSAQKNPTAFYLCASRFGPEAFFGQGTRLTVV.

This clonotype was observed at least ten times. V usage is TRBV6-2 or TRBV6-3 and J usage is TRBJ2-1; 14 bases are a match to TRBD2. Germline V lookup: CDR1 MNHEY, CDR2 SVGEGT. Germline trimming cut 7 bases from V and 9 bases from J; bases unmatched to any gene: 8. The CDR3 is made up of 15 amino acids. The CDR3 coding sequence is TGTGCCAGCAAACGGGGACTAGCGGGAGAAGGTGAGCAGTTCTTC. It specifies CASKRGLAGEGEQFF.

This clonotype was seen many times. J is TRBJ1-2 and V is TRBV29-1; TRBD1 matches 8 bases. V was clipped by 4 bases and J by 3 bases; unmatched bases: 4. CDR1 and CDR2 (germline): SQVTM, ANQGSEA. The CDR3 is 13 residues long. CDR3 DNA: TGCAGCGTTGTCTCAGGGGGCGACTATGGCTACACCTTC. It yields the protein CSVVSGGDYGYTF.

This clonotype was observed at least ten times. The chain uses TRBV18 and TRBJ1-4; TRBD1 matches at 8 bases. The CDR3 loop spans 15 amino acids. Germline values: CDR1 KGHSH, CDR2 LQKENI. V was pared by 3 bases and J by 3 bases, with 3 bases of the junction left unmatched. The CDR3 loop reads CASSPQGASNEKLFF. The CDR3 DNA reads TGTGCCAGCTCACCTCAGGGGGCTTCTAATGAAAAACTGTTTTTT. The full variable domain, its missing parts supplied by reference TRBV18 and TRBJ1-4, is NAGVMQNPRHLVRRRGQEARLRCSPMKGHSHVYWYRQLPEEGLKFMVYLQKENIIDESGMPKERFSAEFPKEGPSILRIQQVVRGDSAAYFCASSPQGASNEKLFFGSGTQLSVL.

This clonotype came up many times. The chain employs TRBV10-1 and TRBJ2-7, with D perhaps TRBD1 (6 bases). This CDR3 is 12 amino acids long. The ends were cut back, 8 bases at V and 7 bases at J, with 15 bases in the middle. The germline CDR1 and CDR2 sequences are WNHNN and SYGVQD (reference sequence). CDR3: CASRQEFGEQYF. The DNA for the CDR3 is TGCGCCAGCCGACAGGAATTCGGTGAGCAGTACTTC.

In this sample, this clonotype is medium-sized. The rearrangement uses TRBV6-5 and TRBJ2-5; 9 bases fit TRBD1. This CDR3 is built from 14 residues. Germline CDR1 and CDR2: MNHEY and SVGAGI. Trimming removed 6 bases from V and 4 bases from J; junction bases left unmatched: 6. The CDR3 region is CASRNRGQGETQYF. The CDR3 nucleotides read TGTGCCAGCAGGAACAGGGGGCAGGGAGAGACCCAGTACTTC.

This rearrangement joins TRBV20-1 to TRBJ2-2; no definite D call. The germline CDR1 and CDR2 sequences are DFQATT and SNEGSKA (reference sequence). The CDR3 loop spans 16 amino acids. Trimming left V 2 bases short and J 5 bases short, with 18 bases between. This chain's CDR3 is CSARPTPQAITGELFF. The CDR3 DNA follows: TGCAGTGCTAGACCCACGCCCCAGGCGATTACCGGGGAGCTGTTTTTT.

This clonotype was seen many times. The gene calls are TRBV7-3 and TRBJ2-3, with D tentatively TRBD2 (6 bases). In germline, CDR1 is SGHTA, CDR2 FQGTGA. This CDR3 comprises 16 residues. The V end lost 2 bases, the J end lost 0 bases, and 12 bases lay between the germline ends. DNA for the CDR3: TGTGCCAGCAGCTTATACTCTAGCGCAAGCACAGATACGCAGTATTTT. This gives the protein CASSLYSSASTDTQYF.

In its sample, this clonotype is medium-sized. The rearrangement links TRBV10-3 to TRBJ2-3; 7 bases agree with TRBD2. Germline CDR1 is ENHRY and CDR2 is SYGVKD. V lost 2 bases, J lost 4 bases, and 3 bases stayed unmatched. The CDR3 runs 14 residues. Here the CDR3 reads CAISEGRDSDTQYF. The CDR3 DNA sequence: TGTGCCATCAGTGAGGGGAGGGACTCAGATACGCAGTATTTT.

This clonotype has just a few counts. The chain recombines TRBV4-1 with TRBJ1-3, with 9 bases fitting TRBD1. Germline V gene data show CDR1 as MGHRA and CDR2 as YSYEKL. The CDR3 is 15 residues long. J lost 0 bases, V lost 5 bases, and 2 bases had no gene match. The CDR3, as DNA: TGCGCCAGCAGCTGGGACAGGGCCTCTGGAAACACCATATATTTT. This sequence encodes CASSWDRASGNTIYF.

In this sample, this clonotype turned up many times. The rearrangement links TRBV20-1 to TRBJ2-1; D is unresolved. V was clipped by 7 bases and J by 5 bases, with 6 bases between them. Germline V lookup: CDR1 DFQATT, CDR2 SNEGSKA (reference sequence). The CDR3 is 10 residues long. CDR3 DNA sequence: TGCAGTGGCGCGAACAATGAGCAGTTCTTC. Its protein is CSGANNEQFF.

The chain recombines TRBV20-1 with TRBJ2-7, with D possibly matching TRBD2 (5 bases). The J call may be wrong; the DNA end is better matched by TRBJ2-1. Germline-derived CDR1 and CDR2 are DFQATT and SNEGSKA (reference sequence). The CDR3 consists of 14 residues. DNA for the CDR3: TGCAGTGCTAGTTTCACTAGAACTTACAATGAGCAGTTCTTC. Residues: CSASFTRTYNEQFF.

The table lists this clonotype with many counts. The limits of the CDR3 on the DNA are not certain, so only TCRdb's listed CDR3 is given. The rearrangement joins TRBV12-3 or TRBV12-4 to TRBJ1-1; TRBD1, the table's D call, was not compared with the DNA. The CDR3 is 13 amino acids in total, end residues counted. The CDR3 loop reads CASSSSTGTEAFF.

This clonotype showed up many times. This chain links TRBV29-1 with TRBJ2-6; the D is unclear. Germline V CDR1 and CDR2: SQVTM, ANQGSEA. Trimming pared 5 bases from V and 4 bases from J, leaving 6 bases between. The CDR3 contains 12 residues. The CDR3 DNA sequence: TGCAGCGTTTTTGCCGGGGCCAACGTCCTGACTTTC. This sequence encodes CSVFAGANVLTF.

This clonotype was seen repeatedly, ten times or more. The genes are TRBV9 and TRBJ2-1; D is uncertain. Deletions cut 3 bases from V and 7 bases from J, with 5 bases between. This CDR3 comprises 11 residues. CDR1 is SGDLS, CDR2 YYNGEE, per germline. CDR3 bases: TGTGCCAGCAGCGCGAGTAATGAGCAGTTCTTC. This gives the protein CASSASNEQFF.